This is a list of T cell receptor beta chains from one sample in a study of sequential checkpoint blockade in melanoma. TCRdb keeps only in-frame clones here, not all; method: immunoSEQ multiplex PCR. The sample has approximately 14,000 clones; approximately 80% are singletons. This specimen was CD8+ T cells sorted from blood (inferred from file names), taken from a patient given nivolumab and ipilimumab in sequence. These receptors were collected from a human donor with melanoma. The CDR3 runs from the conserved cysteine through the conserved F or W. The D gene is left open where the match is weak. Clone size appears in some rows only: once, few, many, or a class for an expanded clone.

D gene: TRBD2
clone size: NA
V gene: TRBV27
J gene: TRBJ2-7
CDR3 protein: CASSGLTSGLNYEQYF
CDR3 DNA: TGTGCCAGCAGTGGATTGACTAGCGGACTTAATTACGAGCAGTACTTC

D gene: NA
clone size: NA
V gene: TRBV6-1
J gene: TRBJ2-7
CDR3 protein: CASNRDIGQGFEQYF
CDR3 DNA: TGTGCCAGCAACAGAGACATTGGGCAGGGGTTCGAGCAGTACTTC

D gene: NA
clone size: NA
V gene: TRBV7-9
J gene: TRBJ1-1
CDR3 protein: CASSRSIGRSPEAFF
CDR3 DNA: TGTGCCAGCAGCCGTTCAATCGGCAGGTCCCCTGAAGCTTTCTTT

D gene: NA
clone size: NA
V gene: TRBV2
J gene: TRBJ1-2
CDR3 protein: CASSERVGYGYTF
CDR3 DNA: TGTGCCAGCAGTGAACGGGTTGGCTATGGCTACACCTTC

D gene: NA
clone size: NA
V gene: TRBV7-8
J gene: TRBJ2-3
CDR3 protein: CASREGSDTQYF
CDR3 DNA: TGTGCCAGCAGGGAGGGGTCGGATACGCAGTATTTT

D gene: NA
clone size: few
V gene: TRBV7-9
J gene: TRBJ2-5
CDR3 protein: CASSSGSTLETQYF
CDR3 DNA: TGTGCCAGCAGTTCCGGGTCCACCCTGGAGACCCAGTACTTC

D gene: TRBD2
clone size: NA
V gene: TRBV27
J gene: TRBJ2-5
CDR3 protein: CASSSGAGGQETQYF
CDR3 DNA: TGTGCCAGCAGCTCGGGAGCGGGAGGGCAAGAGACCCAGTACTTC

D gene: TRBD1
clone size: NA
V gene: TRBV7-9
J gene: TRBJ1-5
CDR3 protein: CASSFADRGLSPQHF
CDR3 DNA: TGTGCCAGCAGCTTTGCGGACAGGGGGTTATCGCCCCAGCATTTT

D gene: TRBD2
clone size: NA
V gene: TRBV7-2
J gene: TRBJ2-7
CDR3 protein: CASSLVGGSYEQYF
CDR3 DNA: TGTGCCAGCAGCTTGGTGGGAGGGTCCTACGAGCAGTACTTC

D gene: TRBD1
clone size: NA
V gene: TRBV29-1
J gene: TRBJ1-2
CDR3 protein: CSVPGQGASGYTF
CDR3 DNA: TGCAGCGTTCCGGGACAGGGGGCCTCCGGCTACACCTTC

D gene: TRBD1
clone size: NA
V gene: TRBV7-9
J gene: TRBJ1-4
CDR3 protein: CASSNDRGEWEKLFF
CDR3 DNA: TGTGCCAGCAGCAACGACAGGGGAGAGTGGGAAAAACTGTTTTTT

D gene: TRBD2
clone size: NA
V gene: TRBV4-1
J gene: TRBJ2-1
CDR3 protein: CASSQDTGTSGYRQFF
CDR3 DNA: TGCGCCAGCAGCCAGGATACCGGGACTAGCGGCTATAGGCAGTTCTTC

D gene: TRBD2
clone size: NA
V gene: TRBV9
J gene: TRBJ2-1
CDR3 protein: CASSVLSGAGYNEQFF
CDR3 DNA: TGTGCCAGCAGCGTATTGAGCGGGGCAGGTTACAATGAGCAGTTCTTC

D gene: TRBD2
clone size: NA
V gene: TRBV5-1
J gene: TRBJ2-1
CDR3 protein: CASSGTSNNEQFF
CDR3 DNA: TGCGCCAGCAGCGGGACTAGCAACAATGAGCAGTTCTTC

D gene: TRBD1
clone size: NA
V gene: TRBV7-2
J gene: TRBJ1-1
CDR3 protein: CASSGRDRAPEAFF
CDR3 DNA: TGTGCCAGCAGCGGCCGGGACAGGGCCCCTGAAGCTTTCTTT

D gene: NA
clone size: NA
V gene: TRBV7-8
J gene: TRBJ2-3
CDR3 protein: CASSLKDHRRMYF
CDR3 DNA: TGTGCCAGCAGCTTAAAAGATCACCGGCGGATGTATTTT

D gene: NA
clone size: few
V gene: TRBV21-1
J gene: TRBJ1-2
CDR3 protein: CASSKARNRGGNYGYTF
CDR3 DNA: TGTGCCAGCAGCAAAGCGCGAAACAGGGGAGGTAACTATGGCTACACCTTC

D gene: NA
clone size: NA
V gene: TRBV19
J gene: TRBJ1-2
CDR3 protein: CASSQGFNGYGYTF
CDR3 DNA: TGTGCCAGTAGCCAGGGTTTTAATGGCTATGGCTACACCTTC

D gene: TRBD2
clone size: NA
V gene: TRBV7-9
J gene: TRBJ2-1
CDR3 protein: CASSSTGTSYNEQFF
CDR3 DNA: TGTGCCAGCAGCTCCACCGGGACTAGCTACAATGAGCAGTTCTTC

D gene: TRBD1
clone size: NA
V gene: TRBV9
J gene: TRBJ2-3
CDR3 protein: CASSLGQGTTSTDTQYF
CDR3 DNA: TGTGCCAGCAGCCTTGGACAGGGCACAACTAGCACAGATACGCAGTATTTT

D gene: NA
clone size: NA
V gene: TRBV4-3
J gene: TRBJ2-2
CDR3 protein: CASSQARMGDAGELFF
CDR3 DNA: TGCGCCAGCAGCCAAGCTCGTATGGGAGATGCCGGGGAGCTGTTTTTT

D gene: NA
clone size: NA
V gene: TRBV9
J gene: TRBJ2-2
CDR3 protein: CASSVSSLSPGGDSGELFF
CDR3 DNA: TGTGCCAGCAGCGTATCCTCTTTATCACCTGGGGGCGATTCCGGGGAGCTGTTTTTT

D gene: NA
clone size: NA
V gene: TRBV5-1
J gene: TRBJ2-2
CDR3 protein: CASSLGVGGPANTGELFF
CDR3 DNA: TGCGCCAGCAGCTTGGGGGTCGGGGGGCCCGCGAACACCGGGGAGCTGTTTTTT

D gene: TRBD1
clone size: NA
V gene: TRBV28
J gene: TRBJ1-1
CDR3 protein: CASSLSAGGNTEAFF
CDR3 DNA: TGTGCCAGCAGTTTATCGGCAGGGGGGAACACTGAAGCTTTCTTT

D gene: TRBD1
clone size: few
V gene: TRBV2
J gene: TRBJ1-2
CDR3 protein: CASSEAIGTGTYGYTF
CDR3 DNA: TGTGCCAGCAGTGAAGCGATCGGGACAGGGACCTATGGCTACACCTTC

D gene: TRBD1
clone size: NA
V gene: TRBV7-9
J gene: TRBJ1-4
CDR3 protein: CASSTNGGQGVEKLFF
CDR3 DNA: TGTGCCAGCAGCACTAACGGGGGCCAGGGGGTCGAAAAACTGTTTTTT

D gene: NA
clone size: NA
V gene: TRBV19
J gene: TRBJ2-1
CDR3 protein: CASSPGLPNEQFF
CDR3 DNA: TGTGCCAGTAGTCCCGGACTCCCCAATGAGCAGTTCTTC

D gene: TRBD2
clone size: NA
V gene: TRBV27
J gene: TRBJ2-7
CDR3 protein: CATSGTSGYEQYF
CDR3 DNA: TGTGCCACCTCCGGGACTAGCGGATACGAGCAGTACTTC

D gene: TRBD1
clone size: few
V gene: TRBV28
J gene: TRBJ2-7
CDR3 protein: CASTLDVTGIYEQYF
CDR3 DNA: TGTGCCAGCACCCTAGATGTGACAGGGATATACGAGCAGTACTTC

D gene: TRBD1
clone size: NA
V gene: TRBV4-2
J gene: TRBJ2-5
CDR3 protein: CASSQDGQAQETQYF
CDR3 DNA: TGTGCCAGCAGCCAAGATGGACAGGCCCAAGAGACCCAGTACTTC

D gene: NA
clone size: NA
V gene: TRBV13
J gene: TRBJ2-1
CDR3 protein: CASSLGGGLQHNEQFF
CDR3 DNA: TGTGCCAGCAGCTTAGGGGGGGGGCTACAACACAATGAGCAGTTCTTC

D gene: NA
clone size: NA
V gene: TRBV10-2
J gene: TRBJ1-4
CDR3 protein: CASNFEGRRGKLFF
CDR3 DNA: TGCGCCAGCAACTTCGAAGGCCGGAGGGGAAAACTGTTTTTT

D gene: NA
clone size: NA
V gene: TRBV6-5
J gene: TRBJ2-1
CDR3 protein: CASSYREGHEQFF
CDR3 DNA: TGTGCCAGCAGTTATAGAGAGGGCCATGAGCAGTTCTTC

D gene: TRBD1
clone size: NA
V gene: TRBV6-4
J gene: TRBJ2-1
CDR3 protein: CASSVGTGGNEQFF
CDR3 DNA: TGTGCCAGCAGTGTTGGCACAGGGGGCAATGAGCAGTTCTTC

D gene: NA
clone size: few
V gene: TRBV7-9
J gene: TRBJ1-2
CDR3 protein: CASSLGTGLYGYTF
CDR3 DNA: TGTGCCAGCAGCTTGGGTACAGGGCTCTATGGCTACACCTTC

D gene: NA
clone size: NA
V gene: TRBV5-1
J gene: TRBJ2-1
CDR3 protein: CASSPTEQGNEQFF
CDR3 DNA: TGCGCCAGCAGCCCGACCGAACAGGGAAATGAGCAGTTCTTC

D gene: TRBD2
clone size: NA
V gene: TRBV27
J gene: TRBJ2-5
CDR3 protein: CASSLFSGGAGETQYF
CDR3 DNA: TGTGCCAGCAGTTTATTTAGCGGGGGGGCCGGGGAGACCCAGTACTTC

D gene: TRBD1
clone size: few
V gene: TRBV29-1
J gene: TRBJ1-1
CDR3 protein: CSVDSGDRGPTEAFF
CDR3 DNA: TGCAGCGTTGATTCCGGGGACAGGGGGCCCACTGAAGCTTTCTTT

D gene: NA
clone size: NA
V gene: TRBV10-2
J gene: TRBJ2-7
CDR3 protein: CASRGWTAYEQYF
CDR3 DNA: TGCGCCAGCAGAGGATGGACAGCCTACGAGCAGTACTTC

D gene: NA
clone size: NA
V gene: TRBV29-1
J gene: TRBJ2-5
CDR3 protein: CSVEDRGGALETQYF
CDR3 DNA: TGCAGCGTTGAAGATCGTGGGGGCGCGCTGGAGACCCAGTACTTC

D gene: NA
clone size: NA
V gene: TRBV5-6
J gene: TRBJ1-1
CDR3 protein: CASSLELEELKAFF
CDR3 DNA: TGTGCCAGCAGCTTGGAGCTCGAGGAGTTAAAAGCTTTCTTT

D gene: TRBD1
clone size: NA
V gene: TRBV19
J gene: TRBJ2-2
CDR3 protein: CASSLPGQGNTGELFF
CDR3 DNA: TGTGCCAGTAGTCTCCCGGGACAGGGGAACACCGGGGAGCTGTTTTTT

D gene: TRBD1
clone size: NA
V gene: TRBV5-6
J gene: TRBJ1-4
CDR3 protein: CASSAGTGFGEKLFF
CDR3 DNA: TGTGCCAGCAGCGCCGGGACAGGGTTTGGTGAAAAACTGTTTTTT

D gene: NA
clone size: NA
V gene: TRBV11-2
J gene: TRBJ2-1
CDR3 protein: CASSLYRMADEQFF
CDR3 DNA: TGTGCCAGCAGCTTATATCGGATGGCGGATGAGCAGTTCTTC

D gene: NA
clone size: NA
V gene: TRBV30
J gene: TRBJ1-1
CDR3 protein: CAWSFVTGNTEAFF
CDR3 DNA: TGTGCCTGGAGTTTCGTGACAGGGAACACTGAAGCTTTCTTT

D gene: NA
clone size: NA
V gene: TRBV9
J gene: TRBJ2-1
CDR3 protein: CASSVGIPSNEQFF
CDR3 DNA: TGTGCCAGCAGCGTAGGCATCCCGAGCAATGAGCAGTTCTTC

D gene: NA
clone size: NA
V gene: TRBV9
J gene: TRBJ2-1
CDR3 protein: CASSKLTNPNEQFF
CDR3 DNA: TGTGCCAGCAGCAAATTGACTAACCCCAATGAGCAGTTCTTC

D gene: TRBD1
clone size: NA
V gene: TRBV5-6
J gene: TRBJ2-7
CDR3 protein: CASSPTGVPYEQYF
CDR3 DNA: TGTGCCAGCAGCCCCACAGGGGTCCCCTACGAGCAGTACTTC

D gene: NA
clone size: NA
V gene: TRBV7-9
J gene: TRBJ2-7
CDR3 protein: CASSPEGTPLYEQYF
CDR3 DNA: TGTGCCAGCAGCCCCGAGGGGACTCCTCTTTACGAGCAGTACTTC

D gene: NA
clone size: few
V gene: TRBV18
J gene: TRBJ1-1
CDR3 protein: CASSPGQEAFF
CDR3 DNA: TGTGCCAGCTCACCTGGGCAGGAAGCTTTCTTT

D gene: NA
clone size: NA
V gene: TRBV29-1
J gene: TRBJ2-7
CDR3 protein: CSVEGILGGGEQYF
CDR3 DNA: TGCAGCGTTGAAGGTATATTAGGGGGGGGCGAGCAGTACTTC

D gene: NA
clone size: NA
V gene: TRBV18
J gene: TRBJ1-1
CDR3 protein: CASSAGVGMNTEAFF
CDR3 DNA: TGTGCCAGCTCAGCAGGGGTGGGGATGAACACTGAAGCTTTCTTT

D gene: NA
clone size: NA
V gene: TRBV10-3
J gene: TRBJ1-5
CDR3 protein: CAISEPTTGNQPQHF
CDR3 DNA: TGTGCCATCAGTGAGCCGACGACGGGGAATCAGCCCCAGCATTTT